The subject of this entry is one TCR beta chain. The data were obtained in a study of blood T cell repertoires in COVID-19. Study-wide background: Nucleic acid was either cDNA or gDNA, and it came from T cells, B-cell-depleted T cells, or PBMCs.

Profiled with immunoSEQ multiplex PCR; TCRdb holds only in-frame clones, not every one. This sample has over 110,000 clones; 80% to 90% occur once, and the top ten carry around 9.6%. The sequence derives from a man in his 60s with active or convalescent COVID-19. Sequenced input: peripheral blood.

DNA of the CDR3: TGTGCCAGCAGCTTAGGGGACAGGGGCGCGTCAGATACGCAGTATTTT. The encoded protein is CASSLGDRGASDTQYF. The chain uses TRBV7-9 and TRBJ2-3, with 10 bases identical to TRBD1. The junction had 5 bases not matched to a gene; V was cut back by 1 base and J by 4 bases. Germline lookup yields CDR1 SEHNR and CDR2 FQNEAQ (reference sequence). The CDR3 is 16 residues long.